This T cell receptor (beta chain) derives from a study of radiotherapy plus CTLA-4 blockade in lung cancer. Study at large: Disease control reached about 28%, with objective responses in 15% to 20%. Study outcomes and limitations: With interferon-beta, early dynamics of blood T cell clones were reported to best predict response. Once radiotherapy plus ipilimumab had been given, TCR clones derived from tumor expanded in blood.

This clone turned up a few times. Its matching antigen is unknown. The method was immunoSEQ multiplex PCR; TCRdb's version includes in-frame clones alone and lacks a portion of them. The repertoire has around 100,000 clones, over 65% of them found once; the top ten carry around 3%. Chemo-refractory metastatic non-small-cell lung cancer patients received focal radiation with ipilimumab CTLA-4 blockade. CDR1 and CDR2 from the germline V gene are ENHRY and SYGVKD. V gave up 0 bases and J gave up 10 bases; unmatched junction bases: 5. The CDR3 has 13 amino acids. Source: peripheral blood, taken from a patient treated with radiotherapy plus ipilimumab. The sequence came from a human donor with non-small cell lung cancer that progressed on radiotherapy plus ipilimumab. Some clones in this sample may be carry-over from other donors' samples. The rearrangement links TRBV10-3 to TRBJ1-1, with 7 nucleotides matching TRBD1. The CDR3 nucleotides read TGTGCCATCAGTGAGTCAGGGGGCGGCTTAGCTTTCTTT. Amino acids: CAISESGGGLAFF.